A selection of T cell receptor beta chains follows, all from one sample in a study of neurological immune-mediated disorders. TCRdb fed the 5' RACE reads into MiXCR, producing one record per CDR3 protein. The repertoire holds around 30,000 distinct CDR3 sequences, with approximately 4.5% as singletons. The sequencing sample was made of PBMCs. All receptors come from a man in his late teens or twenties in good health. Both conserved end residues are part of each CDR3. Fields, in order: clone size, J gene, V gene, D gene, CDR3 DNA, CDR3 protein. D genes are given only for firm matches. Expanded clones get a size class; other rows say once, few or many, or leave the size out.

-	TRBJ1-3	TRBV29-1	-	TGCAGCGCCCGCGGCGGAGCTGGAAACACCATATATTTT	CSARGGAGNTIYF
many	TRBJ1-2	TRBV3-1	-	TGTGCCAGCAGCCAAGACCCCCTAGACGCGGTCGGCTACACCTTC	CASSQDPLDAVGYTF
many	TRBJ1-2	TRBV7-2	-	TGTGCCAGCAGCTTAGATGTCCAGGGATGGGGTGGGGACTACACCTTC	CASSLDVQGWGGDYTF
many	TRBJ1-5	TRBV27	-	TGTGCCAGCAGACCCCGAGGGGCTCCAAATCAGCCCCAGCATTTT	CASRPRGAPNQPQHF
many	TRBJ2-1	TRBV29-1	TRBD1	TGCAGCGTTGAGGGGGACAGGGAGTCTTTGGGCCTACGGGCCTACAATGAGCAGTTCTTC	CSVEGDRESLGLRAYNEQFF
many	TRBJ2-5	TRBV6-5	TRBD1	TGTGCCAGCAGTTACTATGCCGGGACAGGGGGTTTCGAGACCCAGTACTTC	CASSYYAGTGGFETQYF
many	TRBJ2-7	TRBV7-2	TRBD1	TGTGCCAGCAGCTTAGGACAGGGGGCTTACGAGCAGTACTTC	CASSLGQGAYEQYF
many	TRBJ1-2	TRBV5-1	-	TGCGCCAGCAGCTTGGAGTTGGGTTACAGTCATGGCTACACCTTC	CASSLELGYSHGYTF
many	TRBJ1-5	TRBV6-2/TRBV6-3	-	TGTGCCAGCAGCCCTTTTGCGACAGGAAATAGCAATCAGCCCCAGCATTTT	CASSPFATGNSNQPQHF
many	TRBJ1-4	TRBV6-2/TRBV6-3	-	TGTGCCAGCAGGCGGAACGCATTCCCGACCGAAAAACTGTTTTTT	CASRRNAFPTEKLFF
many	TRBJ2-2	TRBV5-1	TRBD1	TGCGCCAGCAGCTTGACAGGGGACACCGGGGAGCTGTTTTTT	CASSLTGDTGELFF
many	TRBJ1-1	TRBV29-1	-	TGCAGCGTTGAAGATGGGGGTGGAGGTACCCCATTT	CSVEDGGGGTPF
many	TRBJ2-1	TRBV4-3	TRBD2	TGCGCCAGCAGCCAAGATAGGGTAGCGGGGGGATATGAGCAGTTCTTC	CASSQDRVAGGYEQFF
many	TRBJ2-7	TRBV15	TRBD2	TGTGCCACCAGCACAGCCTCTAGCGGGGTTGGCTACGAGCAGTACTTC	CATSTASSGVGYEQYF
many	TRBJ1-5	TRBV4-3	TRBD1	TGCGCCAGCAGCCAAGGGACAGGGGACAATCAGCCCCAGCATTTT	CASSQGTGDNQPQHF